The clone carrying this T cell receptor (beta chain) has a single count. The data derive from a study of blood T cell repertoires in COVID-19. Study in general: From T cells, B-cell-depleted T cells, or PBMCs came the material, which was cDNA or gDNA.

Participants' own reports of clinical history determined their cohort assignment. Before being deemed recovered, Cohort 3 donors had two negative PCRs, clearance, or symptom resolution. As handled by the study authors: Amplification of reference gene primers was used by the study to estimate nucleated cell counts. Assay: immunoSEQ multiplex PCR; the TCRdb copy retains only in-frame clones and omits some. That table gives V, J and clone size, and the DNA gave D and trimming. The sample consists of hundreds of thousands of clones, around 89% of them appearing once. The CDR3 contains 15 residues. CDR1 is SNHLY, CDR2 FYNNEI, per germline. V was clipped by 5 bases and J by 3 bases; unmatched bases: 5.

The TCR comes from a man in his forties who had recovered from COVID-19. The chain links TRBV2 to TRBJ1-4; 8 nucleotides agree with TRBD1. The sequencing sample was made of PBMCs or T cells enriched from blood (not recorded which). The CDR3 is CASSQQGGSNEKLFF. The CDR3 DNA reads TGTGCCAGCAGTCAACAGGGGGGATCTAATGAAAAACTGTTTTTT.